The rows below give T cell receptor beta chains drawn from one sample of a study of blood T cells in healthy people across ages. TCRdb fed the 5' RACE reads into MiXCR, producing one record per CDR3 protein. The sample lists over 1,500,000 distinct CDR3 sequences; roughly two fifths were seen once. Sequences were obtained from blood. The receptor source for this set is a human donor in good health. CDR3s include the opening cysteine and the closing phenylalanine or tryptophan. Fields, in order: CDR3 length, J gene, V gene, clone size, D gene, CDR3 DNA, CDR3 protein. A D gene is named only where the DNA matches it firmly. Expanded clones get a size class; other rows say once, few or many, or leave the size out.

len: 14
j_gene: TRBJ1-5
v_gene: TRBV6-9
abundance: NA
d_gene: NA
CDR3nt: TGTGCCAGCAGCAGGGACGCAGAGGATCAGCCCCAGCATTTT
CDR3aa: CASSRDAEDQPQHF

len: 14
j_gene: TRBJ2-4
v_gene: TRBV20-1
abundance: NA
d_gene: TRBD2
CDR3nt: TGCAGTGCGCGACCAGCGGGGAGTGGAAACATTCAGTACTTC
CDR3aa: CSARPAGSGNIQYF

len: 13
j_gene: TRBJ1-2
v_gene: TRBV7-9
abundance: NA
d_gene: NA
CDR3nt: TGTGCCAGCGATGGGGCAAGGAATTATGGCTACACCTTC
CDR3aa: CASDGARNYGYTF

len: 14
j_gene: TRBJ1-1
v_gene: TRBV29-1
abundance: once
d_gene: NA
CDR3nt: TGCGGCGTTGAAGGGGGGGGCACGGGCACTGAAGCTTTCTTT
CDR3aa: CGVEGGGTGTEAFF

len: 15
j_gene: TRBJ2-5
v_gene: TRBV5-1
abundance: NA
d_gene: NA
CDR3nt: TGCGCCAGCAGCTCCTTCCCCGGAGGGCAAGAGACCCAGTACTTC
CDR3aa: CASSSFPGGQETQYF

len: 14
j_gene: TRBJ1-2
v_gene: TRBV10-3
abundance: NA
d_gene: NA
CDR3nt: TGTGCCATCAGTGAGTCCAGGCAGAACTATGGCTACACCTTC
CDR3aa: CAISESRQNYGYTF

len: 13
j_gene: TRBJ1-4
v_gene: TRBV10-3
abundance: few
d_gene: NA
CDR3nt: TGTGCCATCAGCGCCCAAGGGCATGAAAAACTGTTTTTT
CDR3aa: CAISAQGHEKLFF

len: 14
j_gene: TRBJ2-7
v_gene: TRBV5-6
abundance: NA
d_gene: NA
CDR3nt: TGTGCCAGCAGCTTCCTCGCGGAGGTGAGCGAGCAGTACTTC
CDR3aa: CASSFLAEVSEQYF

len: 13
j_gene: TRBJ1-2
v_gene: TRBV7-9
abundance: NA
d_gene: TRBD1
CDR3nt: TGTGCCAGCAGCTTTGCAGGGGGCCATGGCTACACCTTC
CDR3aa: CASSFAGGHGYTF

len: 16
j_gene: TRBJ2-1
v_gene: TRBV7-2
abundance: NA
d_gene: NA
CDR3nt: TGTGCCGGCAGCTCCGGGACTCCAATACCGTACAATGAGCAGTTCTTC
CDR3aa: CAGSSGTPIPYNEQFF

len: 13
j_gene: TRBJ2-3
v_gene: TRBV27
abundance: few
d_gene: NA
CDR3nt: TGTGCCAGCAGCGTATATTTCGGAGATACGCAGTATTTT
CDR3aa: CASSVYFGDTQYF

len: 13
j_gene: TRBJ2-4
v_gene: TRBV20-1
abundance: few
d_gene: NA
CDR3nt: TGCAGTGCTCTAGCTTCTGCCAAAAACATTCAGTACTTC
CDR3aa: CSALASAKNIQYF

len: 17
j_gene: TRBJ2-7
v_gene: TRBV7-9
abundance: NA
d_gene: TRBD1
CDR3nt: TGTGCCAGCGTATCCGGGACAGGGGAACCCCATCCCTACGAGCAGTACTTC
CDR3aa: CASVSGTGEPHPYEQYF

len: 14
j_gene: TRBJ2-3
v_gene: TRBV12-3/TRBV12-4
abundance: few
d_gene: NA
CDR3nt: TGTGCCAGCAGTTTATTAGCTGTCACAGATACGCAGTATTTT
CDR3aa: CASSLLAVTDTQYF

len: 13
j_gene: TRBJ1-1
v_gene: TRBV29-1
abundance: NA
d_gene: NA
CDR3nt: TGCAGCGTTGAAAGGAAGGCAGTCCCTGAGGCTTTCTTT
CDR3aa: CSVERKAVPEAFF

len: 15
j_gene: TRBJ2-5
v_gene: TRBV4-2
abundance: few
d_gene: NA
CDR3nt: TGTGCCAGCAGCCAAGAGGGGAGGCAGCCGAGGGTCCAGTACTTC
CDR3aa: CASSQEGRQPRVQYF

len: 13
j_gene: TRBJ1-5
v_gene: TRBV2
abundance: NA
d_gene: TRBD1
CDR3nt: TGTGCCACTTCTGGACAGGGCAATCAGCCCCAGCATTTT
CDR3aa: CATSGQGNQPQHF

len: 12
j_gene: TRBJ2-1
v_gene: TRBV28
abundance: few
d_gene: NA
CDR3nt: TGTGCCAGCAGTCTGAGGGAGAATGAGCAGTTCTTC
CDR3aa: CASSLRENEQFF

len: 13
j_gene: TRBJ1-5
v_gene: TRBV7-2
abundance: few
d_gene: NA
CDR3nt: TGTGCCAGCAGCTTAGGGGCTTTTCAGCCCCAGCATTTT
CDR3aa: CASSLGAFQPQHF

len: 13
j_gene: TRBJ2-1
v_gene: TRBV29-1
abundance: few
d_gene: NA
CDR3nt: TGCAGCGTAAGACAGGTCTTGGGCAATGAGCAGTTCTTC
CDR3aa: CSVRQVLGNEQFF

len: 15
j_gene: TRBJ2-7
v_gene: TRBV20-1
abundance: NA
d_gene: TRBD2
CDR3nt: TGCAGTGCTAGAGAATCTCTAGCGGGGGGTGACGAGCAGTACTTC
CDR3aa: CSARESLAGGDEQYF

len: 15
j_gene: TRBJ2-1
v_gene: TRBV24-1
abundance: few
d_gene: NA
CDR3nt: TGTGCCACCAGTGGGACTACGCTATCCTACAATGAGCAGTTCTTC
CDR3aa: CATSGTTLSYNEQFF

len: 15
j_gene: TRBJ2-3
v_gene: TRBV6-5
abundance: NA
d_gene: NA
CDR3nt: TGTGCCAGCAGTATCGAGGACCCGAGCACAGATACGCAGTATTTT
CDR3aa: CASSIEDPSTDTQYF

len: 14
j_gene: TRBJ2-1
v_gene: TRBV29-1
abundance: few
d_gene: NA
CDR3nt: TGCAGCGCCCTGAGCGGGACAGCTAACAATGAGCAGTTCTTC
CDR3aa: CSALSGTANNEQFF

len: 16
j_gene: TRBJ1-2
v_gene: TRBV5-5
abundance: NA
d_gene: TRBD1
CDR3nt: TGTGCCAGCGGCGCCACATCGGGACAGAATAACTATGGCTACACCTTC
CDR3aa: CASGATSGQNNYGYTF

len: 14
j_gene: TRBJ2-7
v_gene: TRBV7-2
abundance: few
d_gene: TRBD2
CDR3nt: TGTGCCAGCAGCGTAGCGGGGGTGAACTACGAGCAGTACTTC
CDR3aa: CASSVAGVNYEQYF